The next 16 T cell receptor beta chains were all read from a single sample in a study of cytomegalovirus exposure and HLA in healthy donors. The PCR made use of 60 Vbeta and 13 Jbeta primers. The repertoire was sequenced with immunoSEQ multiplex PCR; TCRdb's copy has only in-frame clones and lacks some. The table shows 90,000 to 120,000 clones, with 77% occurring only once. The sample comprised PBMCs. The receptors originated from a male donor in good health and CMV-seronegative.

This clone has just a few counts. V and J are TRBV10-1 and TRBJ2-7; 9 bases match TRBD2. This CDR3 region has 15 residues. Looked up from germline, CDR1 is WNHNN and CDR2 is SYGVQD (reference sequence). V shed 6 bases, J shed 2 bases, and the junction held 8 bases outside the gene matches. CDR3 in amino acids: CASSSGASGTYEQYF. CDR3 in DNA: TGCGCCAGCAGCAGTGGGGCTAGCGGGACCTACGAGCAGTACTTC.

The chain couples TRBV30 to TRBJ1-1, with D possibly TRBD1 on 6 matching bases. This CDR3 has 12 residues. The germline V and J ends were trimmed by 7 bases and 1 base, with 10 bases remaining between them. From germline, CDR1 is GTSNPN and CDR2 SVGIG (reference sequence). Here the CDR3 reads CASTGRNTEAFF. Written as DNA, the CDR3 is TGTGCCTCGACAGGACGGAACACTGAAGCTTTCTTT.

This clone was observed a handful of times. This CDR3 is CASSEILSSYEQFF. CDR3 in DNA: TGTGCCAGCAGTGAAATACTATCCTCCTATGAGCAGTTCTTC. The chain has TRBV2 and TRBJ2-1; unclear D gene. The CDR3 covers 14 residues. Between the trimmed V and J ends, which lost 2 bases and 8 bases, there was a span of 13 bases. In germline, CDR1 is SNHLY, CDR2 FYNNEI.

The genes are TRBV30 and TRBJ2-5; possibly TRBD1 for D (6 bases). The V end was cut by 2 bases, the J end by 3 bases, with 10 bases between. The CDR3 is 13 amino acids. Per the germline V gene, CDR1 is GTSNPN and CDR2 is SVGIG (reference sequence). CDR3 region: CAWSLQGKETQYF. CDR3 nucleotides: TGTGCCTGGAGTCTGCAGGGGAAAGAGACCCAGTACTTC.

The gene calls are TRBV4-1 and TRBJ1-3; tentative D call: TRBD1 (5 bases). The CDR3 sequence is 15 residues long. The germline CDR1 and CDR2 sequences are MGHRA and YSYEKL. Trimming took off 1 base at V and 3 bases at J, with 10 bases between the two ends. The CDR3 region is CASSQGQGSGNTIYF. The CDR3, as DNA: TGCGCCAGCAGCCAAGGTCAGGGCAGTGGAAACACCATATATTTT.

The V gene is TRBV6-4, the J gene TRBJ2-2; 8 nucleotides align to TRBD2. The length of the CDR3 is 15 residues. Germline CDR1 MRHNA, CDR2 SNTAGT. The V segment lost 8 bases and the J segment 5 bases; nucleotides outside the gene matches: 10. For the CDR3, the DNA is TGTGCCAGCCTTCGGGGGGGAGAGGGAACCGGGGAGCTGTTTTTT. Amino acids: CASLRGGEGTGELFF.

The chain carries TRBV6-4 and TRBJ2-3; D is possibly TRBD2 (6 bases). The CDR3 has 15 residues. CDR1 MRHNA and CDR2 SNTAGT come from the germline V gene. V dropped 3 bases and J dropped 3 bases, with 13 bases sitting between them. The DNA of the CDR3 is TGTGCCAGCAGTGAAAAGCCGGGGGATACAGATACGCAGTATTTT. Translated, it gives CASSEKPGDTDTQYF.

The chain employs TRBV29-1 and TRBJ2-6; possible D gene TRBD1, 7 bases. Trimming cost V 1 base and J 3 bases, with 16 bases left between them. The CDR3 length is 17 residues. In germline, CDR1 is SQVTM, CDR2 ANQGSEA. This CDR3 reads CSVEGGAGGSGANVLTF. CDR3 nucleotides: TGCAGCGTTGAAGGGGGGGCAGGGGGGAGTGGGGCCAACGTCCTGACTTTC.

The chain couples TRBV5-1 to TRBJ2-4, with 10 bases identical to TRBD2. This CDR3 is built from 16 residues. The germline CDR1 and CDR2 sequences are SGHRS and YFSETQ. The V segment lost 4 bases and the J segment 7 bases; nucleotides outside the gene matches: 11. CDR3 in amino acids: CASSQTSGKSRNIQYF. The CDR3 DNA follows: TGCGCCAGCAGCCAAACTAGCGGGAAGTCCAGGAACATTCAGTACTTC.

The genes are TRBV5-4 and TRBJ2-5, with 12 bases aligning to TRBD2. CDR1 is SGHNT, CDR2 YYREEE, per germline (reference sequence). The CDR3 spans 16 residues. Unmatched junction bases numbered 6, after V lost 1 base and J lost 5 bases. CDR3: CASSLMTSGSIETQYF. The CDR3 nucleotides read TGTGCCAGCAGCTTGATGACTAGCGGGAGTATCGAGACCCAGTACTTC.

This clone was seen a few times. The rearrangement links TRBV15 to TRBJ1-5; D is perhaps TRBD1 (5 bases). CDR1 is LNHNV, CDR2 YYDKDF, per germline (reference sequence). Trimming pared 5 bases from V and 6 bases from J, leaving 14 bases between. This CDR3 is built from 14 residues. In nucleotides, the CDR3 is TGTGCCACCAGCCTAGACAGTCAGAGTCAGCCCCAGCATTTT. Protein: CATSLDSQSQPQHF.

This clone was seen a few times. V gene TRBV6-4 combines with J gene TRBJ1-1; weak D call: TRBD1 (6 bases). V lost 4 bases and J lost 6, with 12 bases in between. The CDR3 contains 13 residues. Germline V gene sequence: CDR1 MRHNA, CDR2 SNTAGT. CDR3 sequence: CASSALQGSEAFF. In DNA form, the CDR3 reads TGTGCCAGCAGTGCCCTACAGGGTTCTGAAGCTTTCTTT.

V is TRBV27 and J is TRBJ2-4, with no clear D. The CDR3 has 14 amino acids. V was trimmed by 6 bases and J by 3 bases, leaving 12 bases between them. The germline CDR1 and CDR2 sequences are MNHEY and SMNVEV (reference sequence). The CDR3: CASRFSGLKNIQYF. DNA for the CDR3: TGTGCCAGCAGGTTTTCGGGTCTCAAAAACATTCAGTACTTC.

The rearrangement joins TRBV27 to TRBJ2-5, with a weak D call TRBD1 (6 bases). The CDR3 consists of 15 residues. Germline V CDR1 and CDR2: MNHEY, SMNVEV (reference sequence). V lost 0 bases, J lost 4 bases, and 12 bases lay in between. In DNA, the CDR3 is TGTGCCAGCAGTTTATCGGGACAAAGGAGAGAGACCCAGTACTTC. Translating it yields CASSLSGQRRETQYF.

The DNA for the CDR3 is TGTGCCAGCAGTTCAGCGGGAGGGCTAACCGGGGAGCTGTTTTTT. This translates into CASSSAGGLTGELFF. The rearrangement joins TRBV7-2 to TRBJ2-2, with 10 bases lining up with TRBD2. The CDR3 is made up of 15 amino acids. V dropped 6 bases and J dropped 5; count of bases not matched to a gene: 6. CDR1 is SGHTA and CDR2 is FQGNSA in the germline V gene.

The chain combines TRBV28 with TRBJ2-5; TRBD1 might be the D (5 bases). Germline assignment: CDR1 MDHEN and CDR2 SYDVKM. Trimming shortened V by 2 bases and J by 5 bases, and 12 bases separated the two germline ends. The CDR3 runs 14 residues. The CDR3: CASSLGAGLETQYF. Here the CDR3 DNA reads TGTGCCAGCAGTTTAGGGGCAGGGTTGGAGACCCAGTACTTC.